This entry concerns a single T cell receptor (beta chain). Its specificity is unknown. The sample belongs to a study of cytomegalovirus exposure and HLA in healthy donors. General observations from the study: Cytomegalovirus-associated TCR beta chains were listed, numbering roughly 150.

V lost 0 bases to trimming and J lost 0 bases; unmatched junction nucleotides: 8. This CDR3 region has 18 residues. Germline V gene sequence: CDR1 MRHNA, CDR2 SNTAGT. The PCR made use of 60 Vbeta and 13 Jbeta primers. Assay used: immunoSEQ multiplex PCR; TCRdb lists only in-frame clones, some missing. The sample includes 130,000 to 150,000 clones, approximately 78% of them seen just once. The V gene is TRBV6-4, the J gene TRBJ2-7; 10 bases line up with TRBD2. The sample taken for sequencing was PBMCs. The clonotype originates from a man between 35 and 55 years old in good health and CMV-seropositive. The CDR3 DNA sequence: TGTGCCAGCAGTGACTCGGCTAGCGGGAGTATGAACTCCTACGAGCAGTACTTC. This sequence encodes CASSDSASGSMNSYEQYF.